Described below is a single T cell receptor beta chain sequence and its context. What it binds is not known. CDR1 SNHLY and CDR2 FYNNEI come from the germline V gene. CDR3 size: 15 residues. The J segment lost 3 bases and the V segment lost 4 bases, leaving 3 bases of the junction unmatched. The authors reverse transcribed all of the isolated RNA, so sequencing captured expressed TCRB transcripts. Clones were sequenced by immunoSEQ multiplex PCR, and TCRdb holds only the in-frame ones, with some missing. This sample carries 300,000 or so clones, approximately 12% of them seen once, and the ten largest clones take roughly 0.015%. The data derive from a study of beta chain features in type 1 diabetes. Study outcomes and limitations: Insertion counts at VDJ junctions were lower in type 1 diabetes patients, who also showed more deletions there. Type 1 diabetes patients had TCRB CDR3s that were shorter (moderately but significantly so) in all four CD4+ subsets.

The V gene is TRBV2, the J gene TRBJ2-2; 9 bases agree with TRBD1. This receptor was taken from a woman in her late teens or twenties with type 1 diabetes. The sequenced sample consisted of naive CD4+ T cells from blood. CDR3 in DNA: TGTGCCAGCAGTGTAGGACAGGGGTACACCGGGGAGCTGTTTTTT. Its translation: CASSVGQGYTGELFF.